This passage covers 4 T cell receptor beta chains from one sample sequenced in a study of read filtering for tumor transcriptome and immune sequencing (dated by TCRdb to 2019 to 2021). The sequencing machine was an Illumina HiSeq 4000. Starting from roughly 370 ng RNA, TCR libraries were constructed with the Immunoverse kit using molecular barcoded adaptors that cover the alpha/delta and beta/gamma chains. The public reads were quality trimmed at Q25 with fastp and then assembled into clones with MiXCR by TCRdb, keeping productive beta chains. Each CDR3 protein appears once, grouped with its most common genes and DNA. This sample lists roughly 41,000 distinct CDR3 sequences; approximately 15% were detected once. Clones ranked in the top ten supply less than 45% of the sample. The sequenced sample consisted of a population of CD138-negative cells sorted from bone marrow. Sample cell subset or site, as interpreted from the label and publication: bone marrow mononuclear cells depleted of CD138+ plasma/myeloma cells by negative magnetic selection. Every receptor here comes from a donor at least 40 years old with multiple myeloma.

This clonotype was picked up many times. V usage is TRBV7-8 and J usage is TRBJ2-1; maybe TRBD2 (7 bases). This CDR3 comprises 18 residues. Germline loops: CDR1 SGHVS, CDR2 FQNEAQ. V was pared by 5 bases and J by 9 bases, with 29 bases between. The CDR3 nucleotides read TGTGCCAGCAGCCAGAGATGGGCGGGAGAGGGGGTACAGGTTGAGCAGTTCTTC. Translation gives CASSQRWAGEGVQVEQFF.

This clonotype came up a few times. The CDR3 DNA reads as TGTGCCACCAGACTAGCGGGAGAACCCGACAATGAGCAGTTCTTC. This translates into CATRLAGEPDNEQFF. The J gene is TRBJ2-1, the V gene TRBV24-1; 11 bases fit TRBD2. This CDR3 contains 15 residues. CDR1 is KGHDR, CDR2 SFDVKD, per germline. J lost 5 bases, V lost 7 bases, and 6 bases had no gene match.

The table lists this clonotype with many counts. This chain connects TRBV20-1 to TRBJ2-1; D is unclear. The V and J ends lost 0 bases and 10 bases respectively, with 13 bases between them. The CDR3 totals 13 residues. Germline lookup yields CDR1 DFQATT and CDR2 SNEGSKA (reference sequence). The CDR3 protein is CSARDSAPAEQFF. CDR3 DNA sequence: TGCAGTGCTAGAGATTCCGCGCCGGCGGAGCAGTTCTTC.

Of note for this clonotype: A far larger clone is only one base removed, so a read error is likely. This chain connects TRBV7-8 to TRBJ2-1; 9 bases map to TRBD2. Germline values: CDR1 SGHVS, CDR2 FQNEAQ. This CDR3 spans 20 amino acids. CDR3 in amino acids: CASSLVGASGINGAYNEQSF. The CDR3 DNA sequence: TGTGCCAGCAGCTTGGTAGGCGCTAGCGGGATAAATGGCGCCTACAATGAGCAGTCCTTC.